This passage covers 25 T cell receptor beta chains from one sample sequenced in a study of blood T cell repertoires in COVID-19. Clones were sequenced by immunoSEQ multiplex PCR, and TCRdb holds only the in-frame ones, with some missing. The top ten clones hold more than 2.5% of a sample with approximately 240,000 clones, approximately 83% of them seen once. The specimen was peripheral blood. These TCRs come from a woman in her 30s who had recovered from COVID-19.

The chain is built from TRBV4-3 and TRBJ2-1; tentatively, D is TRBD2 (7 bases). Germline loops: CDR1 LGHNA, CDR2 YSLEER. Trimming stripped 0 bases from V and 7 bases from J, with 10 bases between. This CDR3 has 14 amino acids. The CDR3 region has the DNA TGCGCCAGCAGCCAAGATCGGGGGGCAAATGAGCAGTTCTTC. Translated, it gives CASSQDRGANEQFF.

V gene TRBV21-1 combines with J gene TRBJ1-1; the DNA was not compared with TRBD1, the D call given in the table. TRBV21-1 is listed as a pseudogene. The CDR3 consists of 12 residues. As DNA, the CDR3 is TGTGCCAGCAGCAGCAGGAACACTGAAGCTTTCTTT. Protein: CASSSRNTEAFF.

V is TRBV7-2 and J is TRBJ2-1; 7 nucleotides match TRBD1. The CDR3 totals 14 residues. Germline V gene data show CDR1 as SGHTA and CDR2 as FQGNSA. V shed 5 bases, J shed 9 bases, and the junction held 10 bases outside the gene matches. The CDR3 coding sequence is TGTGCCAGCAGCATCGGGACAGCCGGGGCTGAGCAGTTCTTC. Translated, it gives CASSIGTAGAEQFF.

V usage is TRBV7-2 and J usage is TRBJ2-4; the match to TRBD2 covers 10 bases. The CDR3 contains 16 residues. Germline CDR1 SGHTA, CDR2 FQGNSA. The trim removed 5 bases at V and 7 bases at J, leaving 11 bases unmatched. Here the CDR3 DNA reads TGTGCCAGCAGCACACTCAGCGGGGGGGCTGGGAACATTCAGTACTTC. It specifies CASSTLSGGAGNIQYF.

The chain combines TRBV4-1 with TRBJ2-2; 9 nucleotides line up with TRBD2. Germline V CDR1 and CDR2: MGHRA, YSYEKL. The ends lost 4 bases at V and 8 bases at J; junction bases unmatched: 14. The CDR3 sequence is 17 residues long. As DNA, the CDR3 is TGCGCCAGCAGCCCTCTGCCGCGGGGGGGGATAAAAGGGGAGCTGTTTTTT. Encoded protein: CASSPLPRGGIKGELFF.

This chain links TRBV9 with TRBJ1-1, with a tentative D call TRBD1 (5 bases). The CDR3 runs 14 residues. The V gene lost 4 bases and the J gene lost 1 base, with 11 bases spanning the gap. Germline V gene data show CDR1 as SGDLS and CDR2 as YYNGEE. The CDR3 protein is CASSPLGGNTEAFF. The CDR3 DNA is TGTGCCAGCAGCCCACTGGGGGGGAACACTGAAGCTTTCTTT.

V and J are TRBV4-2 and TRBJ1-3, with 8 bases matching TRBD1. The length of the CDR3 is 15 residues. V lost 5 bases and J lost 8; bases outside the gene matches: 11. The germline V gene has CDR1 LGHNA and CDR2 YNFKEQ. Written as DNA, the CDR3 is TGTGCCAGCAGCGGAGAGGGACAGGTAGGTGACACCATATATTTT. This codes for CASSGEGQVGDTIYF.

The chain recombines TRBV6-5 with TRBJ2-5, with D tentatively TRBD2 (5 bases). Germline values: CDR1 MNHEY, CDR2 SVGAGI. The V end was cut by 5 bases, the J end by 1 base, with 8 bases between. This CDR3 has 13 residues. CDR3 nucleotides: TGTGCCAGCAGTCGGACTGTCCAAGAGACCCAGTACTTC. It codes for CASSRTVQETQYF.

The chain recombines TRBV18 with TRBJ1-2, with TRBD1 matching over 9 bases. The V segment lost 3 bases and the J segment 0 bases; nucleotides outside the gene matches: 5. From germline, CDR1 is KGHSH and CDR2 LQKENI. This CDR3 has 16 residues. CDR3 protein: CASSPDRGGANYGYTF. In DNA form, the CDR3 reads TGTGCCAGCTCACCCGACAGGGGGGGAGCTAACTATGGCTACACCTTC.

V is TRBV19 and J is TRBJ1-3, with D perhaps matching TRBD1 (6 bases). This CDR3 contains 15 residues. V shed 5 bases and J shed 0 bases, with 11 bases lying between them. CDR1 is LNHDA, CDR2 SQIVND, per germline (reference sequence). Here the CDR3 reads CASSPAGVSGNTIYF. The CDR3 bases are TGTGCCAGTAGTCCAGCAGGGGTCTCTGGAAACACCATATATTTT.

V is TRBV3-1 (or the pseudogene TRBV3-2) and J is TRBJ2-5; 9 positions agree with TRBD2. V dropped 5 bases and J dropped 1; count of bases not matched to a gene: 8. Germline CDR1 is LGHDT and CDR2 is YNNKEL (reference sequence). The CDR3 is 16 amino acids. CDR3 coding DNA: TGTGCCAGCAGCGGACCGGGGGGACTAGCCCAAGAGACCCAGTACTTC. Translation: CASSGPGGLAQETQYF.

The gene calls are TRBV2 and TRBJ2-5; 8 bases are shared with TRBD2. The CDR3 contains 19 residues. V dropped 5 bases and J dropped 5; count of bases not matched to a gene: 22. Germline V gene sequence: CDR1 SNHLY, CDR2 FYNNEI. The chain's CDR3 is CASSPNIGSLAGSGETQYF. The CDR3 DNA reads as TGTGCCAGCAGTCCAAATATAGGTAGTCTAGCGGGCAGCGGGGAGACCCAGTACTTC.

This rearrangement joins TRBV6-5 to TRBJ2-3; a weak D match, TRBD2 (6 bases). This CDR3 has 14 amino acids. V dropped 7 bases and J dropped 4 bases, with 15 bases sitting between them. Per germline, CDR1 MNHEY and CDR2 SVGAGI. The CDR3 loop is CASTSGTGADTQYF. The CDR3 bases are TGTGCCAGCACCTCCGGGACGGGGGCAGATACGCAGTATTTT.

The gene calls are TRBV2 and TRBJ2-5; no firm D call. Trimming stripped 3 bases from V and 0 bases from J, with 5 bases between. Germline-derived CDR1 and CDR2 are SNHLY and FYNNEI. The CDR3 totals 13 residues. The CDR3 DNA reads as TGTGCCAGCAGTGAGTACTACCAAGAGACCCAGTACTTC. Its translation is CASSEYYQETQYF.

The chain recombines TRBV27 with TRBJ2-1; 9 bases match TRBD1. V shed 5 bases, J shed 2 bases, and the junction held 1 base outside the gene matches. Germline CDR1 is MNHEY and CDR2 is SMNVEV (reference sequence). The CDR3 is 14 residues long. The chain's CDR3 is CASSGTGPYNEQFF. The CDR3 DNA is TGTGCCAGCAGTGGGACAGGGCCCTACAATGAGCAGTTCTTC.

V and J are TRBV2 and TRBJ2-7; 10 bases align to TRBD1. The germline V gene encodes CDR1 SNHLY and CDR2 FYNNEI. This CDR3 contains 13 residues. The V segment lost 6 bases and the J segment 4 bases; nucleotides outside the gene matches: 3. CDR3 nucleotide sequence: TGTGCCAGCAGACCGGGACAGGGGTACGAGCAGTACTTC. This gives the protein CASRPGQGYEQYF.

This clone showed up just a few times. This chain links TRBV6-2 or TRBV6-3 with TRBJ2-7; TRBD2 matches 9 bases. Trimming at V came to 0 bases and at J to 4 bases, leaving 4 bases not matched to a gene. CDR3 size: 15 residues. Germline-derived CDR1 and CDR2 are MNHEY and SVGEGT. As DNA, the CDR3 is TGTGCCAGCAGTTACTCGAGTAGCGGGGGTTACGAGCAGTACTTC. Protein product: CASSYSSSGGYEQYF.

The gene calls are TRBV18 and TRBJ1-5; weak D call: TRBD1 (6 bases). The germline V gene has CDR1 KGHSH and CDR2 LQKENI. The germline V and J ends were trimmed by 3 bases and 0 bases, with 15 bases remaining between them. There are 17 residues in the CDR3. The CDR3 here is CASSPGAGDHSNQPQHF. The CDR3 DNA reads TGTGCCAGCTCACCTGGGGCAGGGGATCATAGCAATCAGCCCCAGCATTTT.

The chain employs TRBV2 and TRBJ2-7, with D perhaps TRBD2 (5 bases). The germline gives CDR1 SNHLY, CDR2 FYNNEI. The length of the CDR3 is 13 residues. The V gene lost 4 bases and the J gene lost 3 bases, with 10 bases spanning the gap. CDR3 bases: TGTGCCAGCAGTGGAGGAGGATACTACGAGCAGTACTTC. Its translation is CASSGGGYYEQYF.

This rearrangement joins TRBV11-2 to TRBJ2-7; the match to TRBD1 covers 9 bases. Trimming took 5 bases from V and 2 from J; bases not matched to a gene: 7. The CDR3 totals 15 residues. Germline V gene sequence: CDR1 SGHAT, CDR2 FQNNGV. Written as DNA, the CDR3 is TGTGCCAGCAGCCGCGGACAGGGGTCTCCCTACGAGCAGTACTTC. Translation: CASSRGQGSPYEQYF.

The J gene is TRBJ2-7, the V gene TRBV4-2, with a weak D call TRBD2 (6 bases). V was trimmed by 5 bases and J by 1 base, leaving 15 bases between them. Germline V gives CDR1 LGHNA, CDR2 YNFKEQ. The CDR3 is 15 amino acids. The CDR3 reads CASSLHRDFSYEQYF. As DNA, the CDR3 is TGTGCCAGCAGCTTACACCGGGACTTTTCCTACGAGCAGTACTTC.

The chain combines TRBV5-1 with TRBJ1-6, with D possibly matching TRBD1 (5 bases). This CDR3 has 15 residues. Trimming took off 2 bases at V and 5 bases at J, with 11 bases between the two ends. Germline assignment: CDR1 SGHRS and CDR2 YFSETQ. Here the CDR3 reads CASSFRGEHNSPLHF. CDR3 coding DNA: TGCGCCAGCAGCTTTCGGGGGGAGCATAATTCACCCCTCCACTTT.

V usage is TRBV12-5 and J usage is TRBJ2-2, with 8 bases aligning to TRBD2. In germline, CDR1 is LGHNT, CDR2 FRNRAP. After removal of 5 bases from V and 1 base from J, the junction contained 6 bases not matched to a gene. This CDR3 region has 16 residues. The CDR3 loop reads CASGTLAGRNTGELFF. The CDR3, as DNA: TGTGCTAGTGGTACCTTAGCGGGGAGGAACACCGGGGAGCTGTTTTTT.

The CDR3 DNA follows: TGTGCCAGCAGCTCTTTGACGGGTTCGGGTTGGGGCTACACCTTC. It translates to CASSSLTGSGWGYTF. The gene calls are TRBV5-6 and TRBJ1-2, with D hard to call. V was trimmed by 3 bases and J by 8 bases, leaving 20 bases between them. Per the germline V gene, CDR1 is SGHDT and CDR2 is YYEEEE. This CDR3 spans 15 amino acids.

This chain uses TRBV7-9 with TRBJ2-3, with 12 bases fitting TRBD1. CDR3 length equals 18 residues. The germline V gene has CDR1 SEHNR and CDR2 FQNEAQ (reference sequence). With 5 bases clipped from V and 5 bases from J, the junction kept 14 bases outside the gene matches. The CDR3 nucleotides read TGTGCCAGCAGCCGAGGACCCGGGACAGGGGGCAAAATAGATACGCAGTATTTT. It translates to CASSRGPGTGGKIDTQYF.